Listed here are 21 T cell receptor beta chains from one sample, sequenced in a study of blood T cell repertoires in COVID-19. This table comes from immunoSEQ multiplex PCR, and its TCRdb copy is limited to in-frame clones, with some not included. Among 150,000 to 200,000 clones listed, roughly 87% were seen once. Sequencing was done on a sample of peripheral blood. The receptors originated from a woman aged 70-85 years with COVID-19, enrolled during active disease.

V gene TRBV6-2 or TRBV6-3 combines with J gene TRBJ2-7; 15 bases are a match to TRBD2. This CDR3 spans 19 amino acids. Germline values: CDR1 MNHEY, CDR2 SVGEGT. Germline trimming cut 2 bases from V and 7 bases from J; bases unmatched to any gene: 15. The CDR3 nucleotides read TGTGCCAGCAGTTACATTGTACGCGGGACTAGCGGGAGGTTCGATGAGCAGTACTTC. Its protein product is CASSYIVRGTSGRFDEQYF.

CDR3 sequence reads: CSVRTGLAVYNEQFF. The DNA of the CDR3 is TGCAGCGTGAGAACGGGACTAGCGGTTTACAATGAGCAGTTCTTC. The J gene is TRBJ2-1, the V gene TRBV29-1, with 11 bases identical to TRBD2. The CDR3 totals 15 residues. The trim removed 6 bases at V and 4 bases at J, leaving 8 bases unmatched. The germline V gene has CDR1 SQVTM and CDR2 ANQGSEA.

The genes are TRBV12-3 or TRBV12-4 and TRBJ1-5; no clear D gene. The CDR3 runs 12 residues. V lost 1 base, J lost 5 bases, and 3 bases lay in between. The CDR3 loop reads CASSLDYQPQHF. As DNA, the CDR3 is TGTGCCAGCAGTTTAGACTATCAGCCCCAGCATTTT.

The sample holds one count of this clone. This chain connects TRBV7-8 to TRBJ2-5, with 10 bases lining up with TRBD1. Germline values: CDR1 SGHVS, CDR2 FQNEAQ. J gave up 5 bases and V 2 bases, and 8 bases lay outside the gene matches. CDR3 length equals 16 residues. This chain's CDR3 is CASSLYRQGAGETQYF. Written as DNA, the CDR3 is TGTGCCAGCAGCTTATATAGACAGGGGGCCGGGGAGACCCAGTACTTC.

CDR3 coding DNA: TGTGCCAGCAGTCCTCGACAGGCCCACGAGCAGTACTTC. This gives the protein CASSPRQAHEQYF. The rearrangement uses TRBV27 and TRBJ2-7; maybe TRBD1 (6 bases). Germline CDR1 and CDR2: MNHEY and SMNVEV (reference sequence). This CDR3 has 13 residues. V was cut by 5 bases and J by 5 bases, with 13 bases left in between.

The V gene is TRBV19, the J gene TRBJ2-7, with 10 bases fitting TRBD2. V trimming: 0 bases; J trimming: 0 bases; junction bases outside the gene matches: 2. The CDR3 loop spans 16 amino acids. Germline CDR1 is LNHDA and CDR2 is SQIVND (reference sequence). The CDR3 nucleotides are TGTGCCAGTAGTATAGAGGCTAGCGGGAGCTCCTACGAGCAGTACTTC. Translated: CASSIEASGSSYEQYF.

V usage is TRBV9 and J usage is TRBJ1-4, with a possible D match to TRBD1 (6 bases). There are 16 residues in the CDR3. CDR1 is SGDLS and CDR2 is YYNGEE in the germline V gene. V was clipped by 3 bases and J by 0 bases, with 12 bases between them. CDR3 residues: CASSARDITTNEKLFF. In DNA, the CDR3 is TGTGCCAGCAGCGCCCGGGACATCACAACTAATGAAAAACTGTTTTTT.

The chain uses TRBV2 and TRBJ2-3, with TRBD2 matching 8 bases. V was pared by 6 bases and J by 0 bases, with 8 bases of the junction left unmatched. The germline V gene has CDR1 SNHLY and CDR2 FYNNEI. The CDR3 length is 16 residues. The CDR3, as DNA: TGTGCCAGCAGCACCTTTACTAGCGGAAGCACAGATACGCAGTATTTT. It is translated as CASSTFTSGSTDTQYF.

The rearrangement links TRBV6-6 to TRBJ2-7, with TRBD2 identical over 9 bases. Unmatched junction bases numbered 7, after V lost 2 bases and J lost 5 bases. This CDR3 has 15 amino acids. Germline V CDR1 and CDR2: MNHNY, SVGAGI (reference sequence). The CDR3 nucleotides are TGTGCCAGCAGTTACGGGCTAGCGGGAAGCGACGAGCAGTACTTC. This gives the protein CASSYGLAGSDEQYF.

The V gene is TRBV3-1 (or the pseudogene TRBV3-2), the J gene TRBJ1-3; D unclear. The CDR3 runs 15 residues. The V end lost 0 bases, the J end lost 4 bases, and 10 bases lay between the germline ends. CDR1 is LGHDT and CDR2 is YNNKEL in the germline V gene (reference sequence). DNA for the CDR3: TGTGCCAGCAGCCAAGATGGGAGGCAAGGAAACACCATATATTTT. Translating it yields CASSQDGRQGNTIYF.

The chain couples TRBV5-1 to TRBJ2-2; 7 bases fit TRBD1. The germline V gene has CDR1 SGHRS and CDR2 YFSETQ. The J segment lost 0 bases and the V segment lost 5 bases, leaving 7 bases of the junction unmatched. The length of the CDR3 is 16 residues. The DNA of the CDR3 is TGCGCCAGCAGTCGTGGACAGGTGTCGAACACCGGGGAGCTGTTTTTT. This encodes CASSRGQVSNTGELFF.

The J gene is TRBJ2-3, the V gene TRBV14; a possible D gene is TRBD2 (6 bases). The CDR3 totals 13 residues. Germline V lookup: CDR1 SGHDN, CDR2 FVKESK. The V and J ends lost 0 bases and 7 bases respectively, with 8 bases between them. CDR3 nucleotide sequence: TGTGCCAGCAGCCAAGATAGCGGTTATACGCAGTATTTT. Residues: CASSQDSGYTQYF.

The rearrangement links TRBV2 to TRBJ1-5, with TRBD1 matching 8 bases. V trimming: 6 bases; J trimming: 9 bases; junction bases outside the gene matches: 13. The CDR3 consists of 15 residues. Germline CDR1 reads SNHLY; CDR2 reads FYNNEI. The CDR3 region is CASSRDRSGVGPQHF. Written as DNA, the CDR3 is TGTGCCAGCAGCAGGGACAGGTCAGGGGTGGGGCCCCAGCATTTT.

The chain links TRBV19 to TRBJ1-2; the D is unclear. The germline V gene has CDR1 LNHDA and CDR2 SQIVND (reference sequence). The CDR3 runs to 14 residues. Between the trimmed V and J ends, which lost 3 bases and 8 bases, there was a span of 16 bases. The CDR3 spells CASSMGDRFSGYTF. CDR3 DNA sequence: TGTGCCAGTAGTATGGGAGACCGCTTTAGCGGCTACACCTTC.

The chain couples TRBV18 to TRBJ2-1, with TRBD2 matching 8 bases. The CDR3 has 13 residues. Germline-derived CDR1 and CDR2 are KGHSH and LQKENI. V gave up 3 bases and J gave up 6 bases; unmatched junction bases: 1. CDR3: CASSPAGGNEQFF. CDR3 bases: TGTGCCAGCTCACCCGCGGGGGGCAATGAGCAGTTCTTC.

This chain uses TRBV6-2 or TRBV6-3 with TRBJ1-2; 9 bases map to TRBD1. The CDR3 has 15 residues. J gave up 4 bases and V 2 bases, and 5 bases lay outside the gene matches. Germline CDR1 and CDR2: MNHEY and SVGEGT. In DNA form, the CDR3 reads TGTGCCAGCAGTTACCCCGGACAGGGGAGCTATGGCTACACCTTC. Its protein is CASSYPGQGSYGYTF.

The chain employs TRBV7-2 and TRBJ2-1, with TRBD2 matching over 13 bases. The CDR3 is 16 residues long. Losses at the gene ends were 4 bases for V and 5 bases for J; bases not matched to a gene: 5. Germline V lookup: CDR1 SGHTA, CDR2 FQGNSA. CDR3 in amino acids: CASSSGTSGTNNEQFF. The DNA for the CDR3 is TGTGCCAGCAGCTCAGGGACTAGCGGGACTAACAATGAGCAGTTCTTC.

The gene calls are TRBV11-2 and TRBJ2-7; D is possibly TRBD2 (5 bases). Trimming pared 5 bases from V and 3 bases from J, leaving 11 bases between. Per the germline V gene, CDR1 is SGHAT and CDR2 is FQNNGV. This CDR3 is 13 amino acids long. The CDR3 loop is CASSVTGNYEQYF. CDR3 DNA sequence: TGTGCCAGCAGCGTTACCGGGAACTACGAGCAGTACTTC.

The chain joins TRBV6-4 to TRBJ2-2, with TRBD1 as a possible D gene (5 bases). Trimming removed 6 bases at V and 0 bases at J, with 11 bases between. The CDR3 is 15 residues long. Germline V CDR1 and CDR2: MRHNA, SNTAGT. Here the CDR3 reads CASRKQGANTGELFF. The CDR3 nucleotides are TGTGCCAGCAGAAAGCAGGGTGCGAACACCGGGGAGCTGTTTTTT.

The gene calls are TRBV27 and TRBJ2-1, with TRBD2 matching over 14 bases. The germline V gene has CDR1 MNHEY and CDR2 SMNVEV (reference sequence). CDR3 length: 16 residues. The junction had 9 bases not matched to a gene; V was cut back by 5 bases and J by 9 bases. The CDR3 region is CASSRPGLAGAVEQFF. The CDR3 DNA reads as TGTGCCAGCAGTCGACCGGGACTAGCGGGAGCGGTTGAGCAGTTCTTC.

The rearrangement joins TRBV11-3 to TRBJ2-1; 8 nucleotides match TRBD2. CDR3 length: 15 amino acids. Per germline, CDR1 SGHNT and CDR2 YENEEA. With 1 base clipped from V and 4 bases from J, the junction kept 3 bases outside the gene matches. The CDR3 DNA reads TGTGCCAGCAGCTTAGTTAGCGGGGCTTACAATGAGCAGTTCTTC. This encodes CASSLVSGAYNEQFF. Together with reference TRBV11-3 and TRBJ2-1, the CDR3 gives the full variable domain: EAGVVQSPRYKIIEKKQPVAFWCNPISGHNTLYWYLQNLGQGPELLIRYENEEAVDDSQLPKDRFSAERLKGVDSTLKIQPAELGDSAVYLCASSLVSGAYNEQFFGPGTRLTVL.